Presented here are 24 T cell receptor beta chains from one specimen sequenced in a study of blood T cells in healthy people across ages. A second roughly 6 to 12 cycle PCR used barcoded and J-beta primers. A single record per CDR3 protein comes from TCRdb applying MiXCR to the 5' RACE reads. Of about 1,000,000 distinct CDR3 sequences listed, 45% are singletons. Input material: blood. All receptors derive from a woman aged 55-70 years in good health.

This clonotype has more than one count but fewer than ten. The rearrangement links TRBV5-1 to TRBJ2-7; D gene unclear. The V gene's germline CDR1 is SGHRS and CDR2 YFSETQ. This CDR3 comprises 14 residues. V lost 4 bases to trimming and J lost 6 bases, with 17 bases between them. In DNA, the CDR3 is TGCGCCAGCAGCCCTGCCCCATCACGGGCCGAGCAGTACTTC. Protein product: CASSPAPSRAEQYF.

This chain connects TRBV9 to TRBJ2-1; TRBD2 agrees at 11 bases. Trimming took 2 bases from V and 3 from J; bases not matched to a gene: 4. Germline V CDR1 and CDR2: SGDLS, YYNGEE. CDR3 length: 16 amino acids. The CDR3: CASSVLAGGIYNEQFF. DNA for the CDR3: TGTGCCAGCAGCGTTCTAGCGGGAGGCATCTACAATGAGCAGTTCTTC.

This clonotype was counted between two and nine times. This chain joins TRBV25-1 and TRBJ2-7, with TRBD2 matching over 7 bases. The CDR3 is 14 amino acids. Germline V CDR1 and CDR2: MGHDK, SYGVNS. J gave up 5 bases and V 1 base, and 5 bases lay outside the gene matches. CDR3 DNA sequence: TGTGCCAGCAGTGAATTTGGAAGCGGGAACGAGCAGTACTTC. Protein sequence: CASSEFGSGNEQYF.

This clonotype occurred a few times. The chain joins TRBV5-1 to TRBJ2-1; 10 positions agree with TRBD2. This CDR3 comprises 18 residues. In germline, CDR1 is SGHRS, CDR2 YFSETQ. V lost 0 bases to trimming and J lost 7 bases; unmatched junction nucleotides: 13. The CDR3 here is CASSLGAGGPGGWNEQFF. The CDR3 region has the DNA TGCGCCAGCAGCTTGGGAGCGGGAGGGCCAGGTGGATGGAATGAGCAGTTCTTC.

Of note for this clonotype: Being one base from a much bigger clone, this may be a read error. The chain combines TRBV9 with TRBJ2-1; D is possibly TRBD1 or TRBD2 (6 bases each). Germline V lookup: CDR1 SGDLS, CDR2 YYNGEE. The CDR3 is 16 amino acids. V was shortened by 2 bases and J by 4 bases, with 16 bases between the two germline ends. The CDR3 nucleotides read TGTGCCAGCAGCGTCGAGGGGGGAGTCTCGTACAATGAGCAGTTCTTC. This gives the protein CASSVEGGVSYNEQFF.

The chain links TRBV20-1 to TRBJ2-1, with D perhaps TRBD1 or TRBD2 (5 bases each). Germline CDR1 reads DFQATT; CDR2 reads SNEGSKA (reference sequence). V lost 6 bases, J lost 12 bases, and 18 bases lay in between. This CDR3 has 12 residues. CDR3 in DNA: TGCAGTGCCCACCGGGACCCCGTAGGGCAGTTCTTC. It translates to CSAHRDPVGQFF.

This chain connects TRBV6-5 to TRBJ2-3; the D is unclear. From germline, CDR1 is MNHEY and CDR2 SVGAGI. The CDR3 is made up of 14 amino acids. V lost 5 bases and J lost 4, with 13 bases in between. Written as DNA, the CDR3 is TGTGCCAGCAGTATACCGGGCCCACCAGATACGCAGTATTTT. Encoded protein: CASSIPGPPDTQYF.

J is TRBJ1-2 and V is TRBV12-5, with D possibly matching TRBD1 (6 bases). Trimming stripped 0 bases from V and 5 bases from J, with 13 bases between. This CDR3 has 15 residues. CDR1 is LGHNT, CDR2 FRNRAP, per germline. The CDR3, as DNA: TGTGCTAGTGGTTTGGTAGACAGGCGGCCTTATGGCTACACCTTC. The encoded protein is CASGLVDRRPYGYTF.

The chain uses TRBV5-1 and TRBJ2-1; D is ambiguous. There are 16 residues in the CDR3. V lost 0 bases and J lost 0, with 10 bases in between. CDR1 is SGHRS, CDR2 YFSETQ, per germline. CDR3 region: CASSLGHQSSYNEQFF. In DNA form, the CDR3 reads TGCGCCAGCAGCTTGGGGCATCAGAGCTCCTACAATGAGCAGTTCTTC. The full variable domain, completed using reference TRBV5-1 and TRBJ2-1, is KAGVTQTPRYLIKTRGQQVTLSCSPISGHRSVSWYQQTPGQGLQFLFEYFSETQRNKGNFPGRFSGRQFSNSRSEMNVSTLELGDSALYLCASSLGHQSSYNEQFFGPGTRLTVL.

This clonotype was detected a few times. The chain joins TRBV7-9 to TRBJ2-1; unclear D gene. Germline V gene data show CDR1 as SEHNR and CDR2 as FQNEAQ (reference sequence). V was cut by 4 bases and J by 9 bases, with 16 bases left in between. This CDR3 has 14 residues. The CDR3 DNA follows: TGTGCCAGCAGCTCTTGGGCCTCTAGTGGTGAGCAGTTCTTC. Translating it yields CASSSWASSGEQFF.

The rearrangement uses TRBV11-2 and TRBJ2-5; perhaps D is TRBD1 or TRBD2 (5 bases each). This CDR3 region has 15 residues. Germline loops: CDR1 SGHAT, CDR2 FQNNGV. V lost 6 bases and J 5 bases, leaving 19 bases between the germline ends. Written as DNA, the CDR3 is TGTGCCAGCAGTTACCTCGGGACCCCCGGGGAGACCCAGTACTTC. It encodes CASSYLGTPGETQYF.

This clonotype came up a few times. The V gene is TRBV20-1, the J gene TRBJ2-7; 7 nucleotides align to TRBD2. This CDR3 spans 15 amino acids. The trim removed 0 bases at V and 1 base at J, leaving 6 bases unmatched. Germline CDR1 reads DFQATT; CDR2 reads SNEGSKA (reference sequence). This CDR3 reads CSARDALAVSYEQYF. As DNA, the CDR3 is TGCAGTGCTAGAGATGCCCTAGCGGTGTCCTACGAGCAGTACTTC.

This chain joins TRBV11-2 and TRBJ2-5; D may be TRBD1 (5 bases). The germline gives CDR1 SGHAT, CDR2 FQNNGV. This CDR3 spans 13 amino acids. The germline V and J ends were trimmed by 5 bases and 9 bases, with 16 bases remaining between them. The CDR3 nucleotides are TGTGCCAGCAGCGAGGCATATGGGGCGGCCCAGTACTTC. Translating gives CASSEAYGAAQYF. The whole variable domain, filled in from reference TRBV11-2 and TRBJ2-5, reads EAGVAQSPRYKIIEKRQSVAFWCNPISGHATLYWYQQILGQGPKLLIQFQNNGVVDDSQLPKDRFSAERLKGVDSTLKIQPAKLEDSAVYLCASSEAYGAAQYFGPGTRLLVL.

The genes are TRBV11-2 and TRBJ2-1; no clear D. Trimming cost V 0 bases and J 11 bases, with 11 bases left between them. Germline V CDR1 and CDR2: SGHAT, FQNNGV. This CDR3 contains 13 residues. The DNA of the CDR3 is TGTGCCAGCAGCTTAGAGTCCTCGACCAAGCAGTTCTTC. Its translation is CASSLESSTKQFF.

The chain uses TRBV6-1 and TRBJ2-5; TRBD1 aligns across 9 bases. The end of the DNA fits TRBJ2-7 better, so the J call may be wrong. The CDR3 has 18 amino acids. The germline CDR1 and CDR2 sequences are MNHNS and SASEGT. The CDR3 sequence is CASRTLPGQGGSTYEQYF. CDR3 sequence (DNA): TGTGCCAGCAGAACTCTACCGGGACAGGGCGGGAGTACCTACGAGCAGTACTTC.

The V and J genes are TRBV28 and TRBJ2-1; 8 bases agree with TRBD1. V gave up 8 bases and J gave up 0 bases; unmatched junction bases: 6. The CDR3 spans 15 residues. Germline V gene data show CDR1 as MDHEN and CDR2 as SYDVKM. The chain's CDR3 is CASGPQGGSYNEQFF. The CDR3 DNA follows: TGTGCCAGCGGACCACAGGGGGGCTCCTACAATGAGCAGTTCTTC.

The rearrangement joins TRBV29-1 to TRBJ1-1, with D possibly TRBD1 on 5 matching bases. The CDR3 spans 12 residues. Germline lookup yields CDR1 SQVTM and CDR2 ANQGSEA. Trimming pared 4 bases from V and 6 bases from J, leaving 12 bases between. The CDR3 region is CSVGGVQAEAFF. The CDR3 DNA reads as TGCAGCGTTGGAGGGGTACAAGCTGAAGCTTTCTTT.

This clonotype showed up just a few times. The chain couples TRBV10-2 to TRBJ1-2, with TRBD1 matching 8 bases. Per the germline V gene, CDR1 is WSHSY and CDR2 is SAAADI. The CDR3 totals 15 residues. Trimming at V came to 6 bases and at J to 2 bases, leaving 8 bases not matched to a gene. The CDR3 sequence is CASSEQGDMNYGYTF. The CDR3 coding sequence is TGCGCCAGCAGCGAACAGGGGGATATGAACTATGGCTACACCTTC.

Points on this clonotype: This may stem from a read error, because a much larger clone lies one nucleotide away. The genes are TRBV20-1 and TRBJ2-1; the D gene could be TRBD1 or TRBD2 (5 bases each). Per the germline V gene, CDR1 is DFQATT and CDR2 is SNEGSKA (reference sequence). The CDR3 is made up of 16 amino acids. Trimming removed 1 base from V and 2 bases from J, with 15 bases in between. The CDR3 region has the DNA TGCAGTGCTAGAGCTCCGGGACGAGCGGCCTACAATGAGCAGTTCTTC. It encodes CSARAPGRAAYNEQFF.

This clonotype was seen a single time. The chain joins TRBV7-6 to TRBJ2-7; 7 bases fit TRBD2. In germline, CDR1 is SGHVS, CDR2 FNYEAQ. This CDR3 contains 15 residues. V lost 6 bases and J lost 2; bases outside the gene matches: 10. The CDR3 DNA reads TGTGCCAGCAGTCTAGAGGCGGGAGAGACCTACGAGCAGTACTTC. Protein product: CASSLEAGETYEQYF.

This clonotype was picked up a small number of times. The chain employs TRBV20-1 and TRBJ2-5; D possibly corresponds to TRBD2 (7 bases). V shed 6 bases and J shed 4 bases, with 21 bases lying between them. Per germline, CDR1 DFQATT and CDR2 SNEGSKA (reference sequence). The length of the CDR3 is 15 residues. The CDR3 region is CSAQRGGQGLETQYF. As DNA, the CDR3 is TGCAGTGCCCAGAGGGGGGGCCAGGGACTAGAGACCCAGTACTTC.

This clonotype has a handful of counts. This chain links TRBV3-1 with TRBJ2-1, with 7 nucleotides matching TRBD2. Germline values: CDR1 LGHDT, CDR2 YNNKEL (reference sequence). V was clipped by 0 bases and J by 0 bases; unmatched bases: 2. The CDR3 sequence is 16 residues long. For the CDR3, the DNA is TGTGCCAGCAGCCAAGAGGAGCGGGACTCCTACAATGAGCAGTTCTTC. It translates to CASSQEERDSYNEQFF.

This sequence joins TRBV7-8 and TRBJ2-1; TRBD2 might be the D (7 bases). Deletions cut 7 bases from V and 9 bases from J, with 31 bases between. CDR1 SGHVS and CDR2 FQNEAQ come from the germline V gene. The CDR3 totals 18 residues. The CDR3 coding sequence is TGTGCCAGCACCGACGCCGTTGGGGGGGCTCTAGCGACATTTGAGCAGTTCTTC. This gives the protein CASTDAVGGALATFEQFF.

J is TRBJ2-1 and V is TRBV12-3 or TRBV12-4; D is possibly TRBD2 (6 bases). The CDR3 runs 15 residues. The ends were cut back, 6 bases at V and 0 bases at J, with 12 bases in the middle. CDR3 coding DNA: TGTGCCAGCAGACCTAGCGCGAGCTCCTACAATGAGCAGTTCTTC. Amino acids: CASRPSASSYNEQFF.